These 6 T cell receptor beta chains were sequenced from one sample in a study of molecular identifiers for immune sequencing clone quantification. A single record per CDR3 protein comes from TCRdb applying MiXCR to the PCR reads. The sample has roughly 50,000 distinct CDR3 sequences, about a third seen once. The sample was naive CD8+ T cells from blood, with Jurkat cell RNA spiked in. The subset denotes: FACS-sorted CD8+CD4-CCR7+CD45RA+ naive T cells. The receptors originated from a human donor in good health. Some libraries in this study had Jurkat cell RNA spiked in.

A word on this clonotype: A much larger clone lies one base from this, so it may be a read error. The V and J genes are TRBV28 and TRBJ2-7; perhaps TRBD1 as D (5 bases). CDR3 length: 14 amino acids. The V end was cut by 6 bases, the J end by 3 bases, with 15 bases between. Germline loops: CDR1 MDHEN, CDR2 SYDVKM. This CDR3 is CASSPTDAFYEQYF. Here the CDR3 DNA reads TGTGCCAGCAGCCCGACAGACGCCTTCTACGAGCAGTACTTC.

The rearrangement links TRBV20-1 to TRBJ2-7; no firm D call. Trimming took 3 bases from V and 0 from J, leaving 12 bases between them. There are 14 residues in the CDR3. Per germline, CDR1 DFQATT and CDR2 SNEGSKA (reference sequence). DNA for the CDR3: TGCAGTGCTAGTCTCTTACTAAACTCCTACGAGCAGTACTTC. This translates into CSASLLLNSYEQYF.

This clonotype was seen only a few times. The chain couples TRBV7-9 to TRBJ1-2, with no clear D. CDR3 length: 16 residues. Germline-derived CDR1 and CDR2 are SEHNR and FQNEAQ (reference sequence). Trimming stripped 1 base from V and 4 bases from J, with 16 bases between. The CDR3, as DNA: TGTGCCAGCAGCTTAGTGGTGTTAGAACCCACCTATGGCTACACCTTC. This codes for CASSLVVLEPTYGYTF.

There are many counts of this clonotype. V gene TRBV3-1 combines with J gene TRBJ2-1, with D unclear. The CDR3 spans 12 residues. V lost 1 base to trimming and J lost 10 bases, with 8 bases between them. Looked up from germline, CDR1 is LGHDT and CDR2 is YNNKEL (reference sequence). The DNA of the CDR3 is TGTGCCAGCAGCCAAGCCGCCCCGGAGCAGTTCTTC. Residues: CASSQAAPEQFF.

A word on this clonotype: A much larger clone lies a single base off, so this may be a read error. The CDR3 DNA reads as TGTGCCAGCAGCGCCGGACTAGCTCAAGCTACGCAGTATTTT. It encodes CASSAGLAQATQYF. This rearrangement joins TRBV9 to TRBJ2-3; 8 bases line up with TRBD2. CDR1 and CDR2 (germline): SGDLS, YYNGEE. J gave up 8 bases and V 3 bases, and 8 bases lay outside the gene matches. The CDR3 runs 14 residues.

The sample holds many counts of this clonotype. The gene calls are TRBV20-1 and TRBJ2-3; D perhaps matches TRBD2 (6 bases). Germline V gives CDR1 DFQATT, CDR2 SNEGSKA (reference sequence). The CDR3 is made up of 15 amino acids. Trimming stripped 5 bases from V and 4 bases from J, with 19 bases between. The CDR3 DNA is TGCAGTGCTGACGACCGGGACTTGAAACCAGATACGCAGTATTTT. This codes for CSADDRDLKPDTQYF.